A single sample is the source of the 13 T cell receptor beta chains below, sequenced in a study of shared clonotypes between healthy human individuals. Sequencing used immunoSEQ multiplex PCR; TCRdb keeps in-frame clones, though not all of them. The sample carries under 300,000 clones, 50% to 80% recorded once. The sample consisted of memory CD4+ T cells sorted from blood. Subset given: CD45RA-negative fraction. The receptors stem from a man aged 25-45 years in good health.

The J gene is TRBJ1-1, the V gene TRBV5-4; the D is unclear. The germline V and J ends were trimmed by 1 base and 5 bases, with 12 bases remaining between them. The CDR3 is 14 amino acids. Germline CDR1 reads SGHNT; CDR2 reads YYREEE (reference sequence). The CDR3 reads CASSLRGGMTEAFF. The CDR3 region has the DNA TGTGCCAGCAGCTTGCGAGGAGGAATGACTGAAGCTTTCTTT.

The J gene is TRBJ2-1, the V gene TRBV11-3, with D tentatively TRBD1 (6 bases). Germline V lookup: CDR1 SGHNT, CDR2 YENEEA. The CDR3 runs 16 residues. V lost 4 bases, J lost 0 bases, and 13 bases lay in between. The CDR3 DNA reads TGTGCCAGCAGCTCAGGGGCCGGCGACTCCTACAATGAGCAGTTCTTC. Protein sequence: CASSSGAGDSYNEQFF.

This clone was seen a handful of times. The rearrangement joins TRBV5-1 to TRBJ2-5; 9 bases line up with TRBD2. Germline V gene sequence: CDR1 SGHRS, CDR2 YFSETQ. The CDR3 runs 16 residues. V was pared by 0 bases and J by 3 bases, with 6 bases of the junction left unmatched. This CDR3 is CASSLGDASGKETQYF. For the CDR3, the DNA is TGCGCCAGCAGCTTGGGGGATGCTAGCGGGAAAGAGACCCAGTACTTC.

V is TRBV28 and J is TRBJ1-1, with TRBD1 identical over 8 bases. Looked up from germline, CDR1 is MDHEN and CDR2 is SYDVKM. V lost 1 base to trimming and J lost 8 bases; unmatched junction nucleotides: 6. This CDR3 comprises 14 residues. The CDR3: CASSLSGQGSEAFF. For the CDR3, the DNA is TGTGCCAGCAGTTTATCCGGACAGGGCTCGGAAGCTTTCTTT.

This chain links TRBV9 with TRBJ2-2; D tentatively fits TRBD1 or TRBD2 (5 bases each). Germline lookup yields CDR1 SGDLS and CDR2 YYNGEE. Between the trimmed V and J ends, which lost 4 bases and 4 bases, there was a span of 20 bases. This CDR3 spans 17 amino acids. This CDR3 is CASSTLGTRDGTGELFF. The CDR3 nucleotides read TGTGCCAGCAGCACCCTAGGAACCCGGGACGGCACCGGGGAGCTGTTTTTT.

The chain carries TRBV6-1 and TRBJ2-7; D remains unclear. The germline V and J ends were trimmed by 4 bases and 7 bases, with 14 bases remaining between them. Germline V gene data show CDR1 as MNHNS and CDR2 as SASEGT. The CDR3 sequence is 13 residues long. Here the CDR3 reads CASSVRSVEEQYF. DNA of the CDR3: TGTGCCAGCAGTGTGAGGTCCGTGGAGGAGCAGTACTTC.

This chain connects TRBV11-2 to TRBJ2-1; D is tentatively TRBD1 or TRBD2 (6 bases each). There are 17 residues in the CDR3. The V end was cut by 0 bases, the J end by 0 bases, with 12 bases between. Per the germline V gene, CDR1 is SGHAT and CDR2 is FQNNGV. In DNA form, the CDR3 reads TGTGCCAGCAGCTTAGAATTAGGGGGGATCTCCTACAATGAGCAGTTCTTC. Its protein product is CASSLELGGISYNEQFF. Full variable domain (rest looked up from reference TRBV11-2 and TRBJ2-1): EAGVAQSPRYKIIEKRQSVAFWCNPISGHATLYWYQQILGQGPKLLIQFQNNGVVDDSQLPKDRFSAERLKGVDSTLKIQPAKLEDSAVYLCASSLELGGISYNEQFFGPGTRLTVL.

This clone was recorded a few times. J is TRBJ1-2 and V is TRBV5-1; perhaps TRBD1 as D (5 bases). The V gene's germline CDR1 is SGHRS and CDR2 YFSETQ. The CDR3 is 15 amino acids. Trimming removed 0 bases at V and 6 bases at J, with 15 bases between. CDR3 DNA: TGCGCCAGCAGCTTGGCCGTCGACAGTTACGATGGCTACACCTTC. It yields the protein CASSLAVDSYDGYTF.

The chain employs TRBV27 and TRBJ1-1; tentative D call: TRBD1 (5 bases). Germline CDR1 reads MNHEY; CDR2 reads SMNVEV (reference sequence). V lost 6 bases and J lost 2, with 13 bases in between. The CDR3 sequence is 14 residues long. The CDR3 DNA is TGTGCCAGCAGGGAGGGACGGACAAACACTGAAGCTTTCTTT. Translation: CASREGRTNTEAFF.

This clone turned up a few times. The chain links TRBV6-1 to TRBJ2-7; 7 positions agree with TRBD2. CDR3 length: 15 amino acids. Unmatched junction bases numbered 10, after V lost 5 bases and J lost 3 bases. Per germline, CDR1 MNHNS and CDR2 SASEGT. The DNA of the CDR3 is TGTGCCAGCAGTCCTATCCTAGCGGAGGACTACGAGCAGTACTTC. Translation gives CASSPILAEDYEQYF.

This clone was seen ten or more times. The chain combines TRBV15 with TRBJ1-2; D gene ambiguous. The CDR3 totals 12 residues. V was trimmed by 4 bases and J by 2 bases, leaving 5 bases between them. Looked up from germline, CDR1 is LNHNV and CDR2 is YYDKDF (reference sequence). The CDR3 spells CATSKDNYGYTF. Written as DNA, the CDR3 is TGTGCCACCAGCAAGGACAACTATGGCTACACCTTC.

A single count supports this clone. This chain joins TRBV6-1 and TRBJ2-7; 7 bases agree with TRBD2. This CDR3 comprises 14 residues. J lost 3 bases, V lost 6 bases, and 8 bases had no gene match. Germline V gene data show CDR1 as MNHNS and CDR2 as SASEGT. The DNA of the CDR3 is TGTGCCAGCAGCCCAAGAAGGGACTACTACGAGCAGTACTTC. It yields the protein CASSPRRDYYEQYF.

The genes are TRBV5-1 and TRBJ2-7; no reliable D call. Germline V gene lookup returns CDR1 SGHRS and CDR2 YFSETQ. V was pared by 1 base and J by 0 bases, with 11 bases between. The CDR3 is made up of 15 amino acids. CDR3 loop: CASSLLGKSSYEQYF. The CDR3 coding sequence is TGCGCCAGCAGCTTGTTGGGTAAGTCCTCCTACGAGCAGTACTTC.